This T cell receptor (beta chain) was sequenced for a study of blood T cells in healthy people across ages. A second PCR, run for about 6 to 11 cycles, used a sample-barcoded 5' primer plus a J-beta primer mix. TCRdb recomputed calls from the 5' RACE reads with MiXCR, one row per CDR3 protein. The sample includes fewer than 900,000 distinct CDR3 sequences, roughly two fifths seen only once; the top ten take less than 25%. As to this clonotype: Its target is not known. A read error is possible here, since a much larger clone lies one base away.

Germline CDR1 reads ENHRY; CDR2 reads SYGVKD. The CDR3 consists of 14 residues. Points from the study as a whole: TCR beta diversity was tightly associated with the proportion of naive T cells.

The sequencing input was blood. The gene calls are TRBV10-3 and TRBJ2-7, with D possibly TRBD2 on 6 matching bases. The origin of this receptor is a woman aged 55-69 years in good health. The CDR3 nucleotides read TGTGCCATCAGTGTAGGAGGGAGCTCCTACGGGCAGTACTTC. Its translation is CAISVGGSSYGQYF.